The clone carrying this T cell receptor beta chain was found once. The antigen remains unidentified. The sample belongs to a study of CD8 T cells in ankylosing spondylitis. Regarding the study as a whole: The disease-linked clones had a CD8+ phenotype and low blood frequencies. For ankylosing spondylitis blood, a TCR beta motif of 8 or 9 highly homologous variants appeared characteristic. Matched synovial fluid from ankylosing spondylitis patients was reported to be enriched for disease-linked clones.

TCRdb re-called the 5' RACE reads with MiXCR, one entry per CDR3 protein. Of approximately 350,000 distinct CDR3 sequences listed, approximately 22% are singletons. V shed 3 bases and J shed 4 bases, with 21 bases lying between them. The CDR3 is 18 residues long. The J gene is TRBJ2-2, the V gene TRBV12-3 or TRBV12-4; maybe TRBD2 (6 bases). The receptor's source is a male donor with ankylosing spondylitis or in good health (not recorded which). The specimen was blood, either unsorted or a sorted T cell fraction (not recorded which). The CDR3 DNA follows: TGTGCCAGCAGTTTCTCCCCGGGGGAAGTCTCATCCACCGGGGAGCTGTTTTTT. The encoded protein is CASSFSPGEVSSTGELFF.